Below are 25 T cell receptor beta chains sequenced from a single sample in a study of T cell responses to AZD1222 COVID-19 vaccine. Assay used: immunoSEQ multiplex PCR; TCRdb lists only in-frame clones, some missing. The repertoire has about 86,000 clones, 60% to 80% of them found once; the top ten carry roughly 21%. Sequencing used peripheral blood, obtained on day 0 of AZD1222 vaccination. The receptors stem from an adult in good health.

This chain uses TRBV6-5 with TRBJ2-5; D ambiguous. The CDR3 consists of 15 residues. V shed 6 bases and J shed 5 bases, with 19 bases lying between them. The V gene's germline CDR1 is MNHEY and CDR2 SVGAGI. The CDR3, as DNA: TGTGCCAGCAGCCCCAATGTCCAGCGTCAGGAGACCCAGTACTTC. Translating gives CASSPNVQRQETQYF.

This chain links TRBV25-1 with TRBJ2-5, with a tentative D call TRBD1 (6 bases). Germline V gene lookup returns CDR1 MGHDK and CDR2 SYGVNS. Trimming removed 6 bases at V and 7 bases at J, with 15 bases between. This CDR3 has 13 residues. The chain's CDR3 is CASSRDIGGTQYF. CDR3 nucleotides: TGTGCCAGCAGCCGGGACATCGGTGGGACCCAGTACTTC.

This clone showed up just a few times. The genes are TRBV19 and TRBJ2-1; 10 nucleotides match TRBD2. Germline V gene sequence: CDR1 LNHDA, CDR2 SQIVND (reference sequence). There are 18 residues in the CDR3. The J segment lost 4 bases and the V segment lost 5 bases, leaving 14 bases of the junction unmatched. The CDR3 DNA follows: TGTGCCAGTAGTCCCCGGACTAGCGGTTCCATGGGGTACAATGAGCAGTTCTTC. It codes for CASSPRTSGSMGYNEQFF.

The chain recombines TRBV10-2 with TRBJ1-2, with D perhaps TRBD1 (6 bases). The CDR3 loop spans 14 amino acids. Deletions cut 3 bases from V and 8 bases from J, with 16 bases between. Germline V CDR1 and CDR2: WSHSY, SAAADI. In DNA, the CDR3 is TGCGCCAGCAGTGAATCAACCCAAACAGGGGGCTACACCTTC. It yields the protein CASSESTQTGGYTF.

This clone was observed once. The chain recombines TRBV29-1 with TRBJ2-2, with TRBD2 as a possible D gene (6 bases). The CDR3 loop spans 14 amino acids. Trimming stripped 4 bases from V and 0 bases from J, with 9 bases between. Germline CDR1 SQVTM, CDR2 ANQGSEA. The CDR3 protein is CSVGGETNTGELFF. As DNA, the CDR3 is TGCAGCGTTGGGGGGGAAACGAACACCGGGGAGCTGTTTTTT.

The chain recombines TRBV30 with TRBJ2-5; tentatively, D is TRBD2 (5 bases). The CDR3 covers 14 residues. Germline lookup yields CDR1 GTSNPN and CDR2 SVGIG (reference sequence). With 0 bases removed from V and 1 base from J, the gap between germline ends came to 9 bases. CDR3 loop: CAWSVQAAQETQYF. CDR3 DNA sequence: TGTGCCTGGAGTGTACAAGCGGCCCAAGAGACCCAGTACTTC.

This clone was seen only a few times. The chain uses TRBV30 and TRBJ1-5; D not resolved. Germline V gives CDR1 GTSNPN, CDR2 SVGIG (reference sequence). The CDR3 loop spans 13 amino acids. V was clipped by 3 bases and J by 3 bases, with 9 bases between them. CDR3 amino acids: CAWSPRSNQPQHF. The CDR3, as DNA: TGTGCCTGGAGCCCCCGATCCAATCAGCCCCAGCATTTT.

The chain employs TRBV7-2 and TRBJ1-5; a possible D gene is TRBD1 (6 bases). Trimming cost V 2 bases and J 0 bases, with 14 bases left between them. CDR3 length: 17 amino acids. The germline gives CDR1 SGHTA, CDR2 FQGNSA. The CDR3 nucleotides read TGTGCCAGCAGCTTAAGGGACACAAAAAATAGCAATCAGCCCCAGCATTTT. Its protein is CASSLRDTKNSNQPQHF.

This rearrangement joins TRBV27 to TRBJ2-7; D not resolved. The CDR3 is made up of 14 amino acids. Trimming stripped 3 bases from V and 0 bases from J, with 9 bases between. Germline V gives CDR1 MNHEY, CDR2 SMNVEV (reference sequence). The CDR3 DNA sequence: TGTGCCAGCAGTTTGGCCAGGAGCTCCTACGAGCAGTACTTC. This codes for CASSLARSSYEQYF.

The J gene is TRBJ2-1, the V gene TRBV5-1; TRBD2 matches 8 bases. After removal of 3 bases from V and 8 bases from J, the junction contained 10 bases not matched to a gene. Germline CDR1 and CDR2: SGHRS and YFSETQ. There are 15 residues in the CDR3. The CDR3 DNA is TGCGCCAGCAGCTCCACAGCGGGAGTTGTGGATGAGCAGTTCTTC. Translating it yields CASSSTAGVVDEQFF. Full variable domain (remainder filled in from reference TRBV5-1 and TRBJ2-1): KAGVTQTPRYLIKTRGQQVTLSCSPISGHRSVSWYQQTPGQGLQFLFEYFSETQRNKGNFPGRFSGRQFSNSRSEMNVSTLELGDSALYLCASSSTAGVVDEQFFGPGTRLTVL.

The V gene is TRBV6-1, the J gene TRBJ2-1; 13 nucleotides line up with TRBD2. Germline CDR1 reads MNHNS; CDR2 reads SASEGT. With V trimmed by 4 bases and J by 7 bases, 7 bases remained unmatched. CDR3 length: 16 amino acids. The chain's CDR3 is CASSGEGLAGRNEQFF. The CDR3 bases are TGTGCCAGCAGTGGCGAGGGACTAGCGGGAAGGAATGAGCAGTTCTTC.

The chain carries TRBV3-1 (or the pseudogene TRBV3-2) and TRBJ2-1, with 7 bases lining up with TRBD1. With 3 bases clipped from V and 2 bases from J, the junction kept 1 base outside the gene matches. The CDR3 loop spans 14 amino acids. Germline lookup yields CDR1 LGHDT and CDR2 YNNKEL (reference sequence). DNA of the CDR3: TGTGCCAGCAGCCAGGGGACAGCCTACAATGAGCAGTTCTTC. Residues: CASSQGTAYNEQFF.

This clone was found a few times. The rearrangement uses TRBV5-1 and TRBJ2-2; possibly TRBD1 or TRBD2 for D (5 bases each). The CDR3 has 15 residues. CDR1 SGHRS and CDR2 YFSETQ come from the germline V gene. Between the trimmed V and J ends, which lost 4 bases and 3 bases, there was a span of 13 bases. DNA of the CDR3: TGCGCCAGCAGCGGGGGTAGTTCACACACCGGGGAGCTGTTTTTT. The encoded protein is CASSGGSSHTGELFF.

Turning to this clone: Additional DNA sequences in this sample encode the identical CDR3. This rearrangement joins TRBV5-1 to TRBJ2-5, with D possibly TRBD2 on 5 matching bases. Trimming stripped 0 bases from V and 7 bases from J, with 16 bases between. The CDR3 length is 15 residues. The V gene's germline CDR1 is SGHRS and CDR2 YFSETQ. The CDR3 DNA reads as TGCGCCAGCAGCTTGGCCGGGCCAGAGGGTGGGACCCAGTACTTC. Translated: CASSLAGPEGGTQYF.

The CDR3 here is CASSLLKLAGGLSEQYF. CDR3 bases: TGTGCCAGCAGTTTATTGAAGCTAGCGGGAGGGCTTAGCGAGCAGTACTTC. The chain links TRBV27 to TRBJ2-7; 12 nucleotides match TRBD2. The V and J ends lost 1 base and 6 bases, in that order; junction bases with no gene match: 10. This CDR3 spans 17 amino acids. CDR1 is MNHEY, CDR2 SMNVEV, per germline (reference sequence).

The chain employs TRBV6-1 and TRBJ2-5; 11 nucleotides match TRBD2. The length of the CDR3 is 16 residues. From germline, CDR1 is MNHNS and CDR2 SASEGT. With 4 bases clipped from V and 3 bases from J, the junction kept 7 bases outside the gene matches. CDR3 sequence (DNA): TGTGCCAGCAGTGCCCAACCGGGACTAGCGGAAGAGACCCAGTACTTC. This gives the protein CASSAQPGLAEETQYF.

The chain couples TRBV12-3 or TRBV12-4 to TRBJ1-1, with D hard to call. The CDR3 totals 13 residues. Deletions cut 5 bases from V and 2 bases from J, with 9 bases between. The CDR3 here is CASSRQVNTEAFF. In nucleotides, the CDR3 is TGTGCCAGCAGTCGGCAGGTCAACACTGAAGCTTTCTTT.

In this sample, this clone turned up once. The chain combines TRBV7-9 with TRBJ2-1; 7 positions agree with TRBD1. V dropped 5 bases and J dropped 7; count of bases not matched to a gene: 2. Germline CDR1 reads SEHNR; CDR2 reads FQNEAQ (reference sequence). This CDR3 region has 12 residues. As DNA, the CDR3 is TGTGCCAGCAGCACGGACAGGAATGAGCAGTTCTTC. Translated: CASSTDRNEQFF.

The V and J genes are TRBV5-4 and TRBJ2-5, with TRBD1 matching 9 bases. J lost 5 bases, V lost 5 bases, and 7 bases had no gene match. The CDR3 covers 14 residues. From germline, CDR1 is SGHNT and CDR2 YYREEE (reference sequence). For the CDR3, the DNA is TGTGCCAGCAGACCTAGACAGGGGGAGGAGACCCAGTACTTC. Protein product: CASRPRQGEETQYF.

This chain links TRBV6-5 with TRBJ2-1; 7 bases map to TRBD1. Germline CDR1 and CDR2: MNHEY and SVGAGI. With 2 bases clipped from V and 3 bases from J, the junction kept 4 bases outside the gene matches. The CDR3 totals 15 residues. The CDR3 spells CASSYTGTVYNEQFF. CDR3 nucleotide sequence: TGTGCCAGCAGTTACACCGGGACAGTCTACAATGAGCAGTTCTTC.

A word on this clone: Germline and junction disagree at one end, which may indicate a read error. The chain couples TRBV6-5 to TRBJ2-1; TRBD1 agrees at 7 bases. The CDR3 sequence is 13 residues long. Germline lookup yields CDR1 MNHEY and CDR2 SVGAGI. As DNA, the CDR3 is TGTGCCAGCAGTTACCCAGGGGGTTTGAGGGCGGTCTTC. It is translated as CASSYPGGLRAVF.

This clone was picked up a small number of times. The chain combines TRBV19 with TRBJ2-2, with TRBD1 matching 9 bases. The CDR3 has 16 residues. The trim removed 6 bases at V and 8 bases at J, leaving 13 bases unmatched. Looked up from germline, CDR1 is LNHDA and CDR2 is SQIVND (reference sequence). CDR3 region: CASSNGQGTNSGELFF. CDR3 DNA: TGTGCCAGTAGCAATGGACAGGGGACGAATTCGGGGGAGCTGTTTTTT.

The V gene is TRBV27, the J gene TRBJ2-7; D is uncertain. There are 14 residues in the CDR3. With 6 bases removed from V and 4 bases from J, the gap between germline ends came to 16 bases. Germline assignment: CDR1 MNHEY and CDR2 SMNVEV (reference sequence). This CDR3 is CASRSRVAKYEQYF. For the CDR3, the DNA is TGTGCCAGCAGATCTAGAGTGGCTAAATACGAGCAGTACTTC.

This chain joins TRBV2 and TRBJ1-2, with 10 nucleotides matching TRBD1. J was trimmed by 4 bases and V by 4 bases; bases with no gene match: 9. The CDR3 loop spans 16 amino acids. CDR1 and CDR2 (germline): SNHLY, FYNNEI. CDR3 region: CASSAEGQGSGYGYTF. Here the CDR3 DNA reads TGTGCCAGCAGTGCAGAGGGACAGGGGAGTGGCTATGGCTACACCTTC.

This clone appeared a few times. The chain combines TRBV20-1 with TRBJ1-1; no clear D. The CDR3 length is 11 residues. Trimming shortened V by 5 bases and J by 4 bases, and 8 bases separated the two germline ends. CDR1 DFQATT and CDR2 SNEGSKA come from the germline V gene (reference sequence). The CDR3 loop reads CSARLITEAFF. The CDR3 DNA reads as TGCAGTGCTCGGTTAATCACTGAAGCTTTCTTT.